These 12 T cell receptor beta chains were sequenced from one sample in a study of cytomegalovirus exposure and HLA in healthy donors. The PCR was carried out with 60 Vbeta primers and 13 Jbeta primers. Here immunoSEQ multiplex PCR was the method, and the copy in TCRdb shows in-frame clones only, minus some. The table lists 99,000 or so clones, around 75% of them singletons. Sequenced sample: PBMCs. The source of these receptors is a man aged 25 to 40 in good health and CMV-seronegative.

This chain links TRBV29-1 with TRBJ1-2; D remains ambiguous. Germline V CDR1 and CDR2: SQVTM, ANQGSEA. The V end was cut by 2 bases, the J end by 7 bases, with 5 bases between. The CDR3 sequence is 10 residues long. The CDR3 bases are TGCAGCGTTGAACGGGGTGGCTACACCTTC. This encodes CSVERGGYTF. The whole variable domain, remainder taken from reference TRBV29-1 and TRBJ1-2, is SAVISQKPSRDICQRGTSLTIQCQVDSQVTMMFWYRQQPGQSLTLIATANQGSEATYESGFVIDKFPISRPNLTFSTLTVSNMSPEDSSIYLCSVERGGYTFGSGTRLTVV.

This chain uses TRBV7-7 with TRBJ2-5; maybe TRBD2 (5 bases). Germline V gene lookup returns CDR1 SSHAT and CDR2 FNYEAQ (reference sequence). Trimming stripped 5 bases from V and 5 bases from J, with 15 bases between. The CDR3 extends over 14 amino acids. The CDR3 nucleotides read TGTGCCAGCAGCCTAAGGGCCAGAGGGGAGACCCAGTACTTC. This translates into CASSLRARGETQYF.

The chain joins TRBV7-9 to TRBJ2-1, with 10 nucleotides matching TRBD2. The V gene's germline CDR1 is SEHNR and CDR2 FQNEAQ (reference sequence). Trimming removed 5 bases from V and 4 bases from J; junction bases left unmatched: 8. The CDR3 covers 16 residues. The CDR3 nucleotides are TGTGCCAGCAGCGGTACAGCGGGAGGGCGATACAATGAGCAGTTCTTC. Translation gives CASSGTAGGRYNEQFF.

This CDR3 reads CASQTGTGMGELFF. The CDR3 region has the DNA TGCGCCAGTCAAACCGGGACAGGGATGGGGGAGCTGTTTTTT. J is TRBJ2-2 and V is TRBV5-1, with 9 bases that match TRBD1. The V segment lost 8 bases and the J segment 8 bases; nucleotides outside the gene matches: 10. CDR1 is SGHRS and CDR2 is YFSETQ in the germline V gene. This CDR3 region has 14 residues.

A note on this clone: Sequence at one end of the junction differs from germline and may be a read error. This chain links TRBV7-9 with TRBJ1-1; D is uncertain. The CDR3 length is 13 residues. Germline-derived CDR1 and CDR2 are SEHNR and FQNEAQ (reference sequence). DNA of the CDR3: TGTTCCAGCAGCTTAGCCCCCAGGACTGAAGCTTTCTTT. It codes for CSSSLAPRTEAFF.

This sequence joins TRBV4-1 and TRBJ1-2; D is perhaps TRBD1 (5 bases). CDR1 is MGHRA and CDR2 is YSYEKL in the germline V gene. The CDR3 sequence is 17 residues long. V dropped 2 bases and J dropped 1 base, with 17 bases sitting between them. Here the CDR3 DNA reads TGCGCCAGCAGCCAATCCCCCCAGGGTGACTTTAACTATGGCTACACCTTC. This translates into CASSQSPQGDFNYGYTF.

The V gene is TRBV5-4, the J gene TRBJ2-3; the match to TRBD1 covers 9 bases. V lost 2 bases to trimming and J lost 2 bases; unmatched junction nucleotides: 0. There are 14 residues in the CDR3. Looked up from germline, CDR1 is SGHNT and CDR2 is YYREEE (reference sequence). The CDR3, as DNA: TGTGCCAGCAGCTTACAGGGGGCCACAGATACGCAGTATTTT. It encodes CASSLQGATDTQYF.

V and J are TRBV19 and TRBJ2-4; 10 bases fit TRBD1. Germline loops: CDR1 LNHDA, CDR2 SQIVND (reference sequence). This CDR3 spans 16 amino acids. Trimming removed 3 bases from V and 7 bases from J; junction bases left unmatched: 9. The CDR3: CASSMSRDRGRNIQYF. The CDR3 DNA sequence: TGTGCCAGTAGTATGAGCCGGGACAGGGGAAGGAACATTCAGTACTTC.

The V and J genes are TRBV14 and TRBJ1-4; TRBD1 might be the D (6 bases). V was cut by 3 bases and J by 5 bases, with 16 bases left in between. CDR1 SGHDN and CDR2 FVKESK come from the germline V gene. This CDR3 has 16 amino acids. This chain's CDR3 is CASSQMDRRYNEKLFF. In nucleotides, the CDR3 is TGTGCCAGCAGCCAGATGGACAGACGTTACAATGAAAAACTGTTTTTT.

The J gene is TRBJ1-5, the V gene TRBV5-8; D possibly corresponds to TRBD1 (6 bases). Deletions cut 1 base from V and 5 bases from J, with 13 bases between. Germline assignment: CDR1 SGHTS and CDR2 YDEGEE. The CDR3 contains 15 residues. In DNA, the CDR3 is TGTGCCAGCAGCTTGATCAGGGGCGGAGATCAGCCCCAGCATTTT. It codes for CASSLIRGGDQPQHF.

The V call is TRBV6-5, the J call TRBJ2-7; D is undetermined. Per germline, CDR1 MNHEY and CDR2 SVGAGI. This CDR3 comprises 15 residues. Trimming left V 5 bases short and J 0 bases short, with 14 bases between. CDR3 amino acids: CASSAPTKSSYEQYF. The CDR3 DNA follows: TGTGCCAGCAGTGCCCCTACGAAGAGCTCCTACGAGCAGTACTTC.

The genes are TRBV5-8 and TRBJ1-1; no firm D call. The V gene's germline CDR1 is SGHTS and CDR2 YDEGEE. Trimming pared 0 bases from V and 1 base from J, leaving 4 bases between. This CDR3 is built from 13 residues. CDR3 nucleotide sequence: TGTGCCAGCAGCTTGGCAGAGAACACTGAAGCTTTCTTT. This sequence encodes CASSLAENTEAFF.